Described below is a single TCR beta chain sequence and its context. Its antigen is as yet unknown. One end of the junction fails to match germline, which may point to a read error. This record comes from a study of blood T cells in healthy people across ages. The overall study: With template switching, about one barcoded beta molecule was captured per two T cells.

This CDR3 is built from 16 residues. The V gene's germline CDR1 is SQVTM and CDR2 ANQGSEA. Primed by a sample-barcoded 5' primer and a J-beta primer mix, a second PCR proceeded for roughly 6 to 12 cycles. TCRdb recomputed calls from the 5' RACE reads with MiXCR, one row per CDR3 protein. The table shows roughly 2 million distinct CDR3 sequences, with about 50% occurring only once. Isolated per sample were at least 6 million PBMCs. Findings and limits, study-wide: Age advanced and TCR beta diversity per million T cells fell, roughly linearly. The long-lived group displayed more naive CD4+ cells, plus higher diversity, than the aged donors did.

The chain couples TRBV29-1 to TRBJ2-6, with TRBD2 matching over 9 bases. The TCR sequence derives from a woman in her 40s in good health. Sample: blood. This CDR3 is CSIAGTSRPGANVLNF. CDR3 coding DNA: TGCAGCATCGCCGGGACTAGCCGGCCTGGGGCCAACGTCCTGAATTTC. Full variable domain (remainder filled in from reference TRBV29-1 and TRBJ2-6): SAVISQKPSRDICQRGTSLTIQCQVDSQVTMMFWYRQQPGQSLTLIATANQGSEATYESGFVIDKFPISRPNLTFSTLTVSNMSPEDSSIYLCSIAGTSRPGANVLNFGAGSRLTVL.